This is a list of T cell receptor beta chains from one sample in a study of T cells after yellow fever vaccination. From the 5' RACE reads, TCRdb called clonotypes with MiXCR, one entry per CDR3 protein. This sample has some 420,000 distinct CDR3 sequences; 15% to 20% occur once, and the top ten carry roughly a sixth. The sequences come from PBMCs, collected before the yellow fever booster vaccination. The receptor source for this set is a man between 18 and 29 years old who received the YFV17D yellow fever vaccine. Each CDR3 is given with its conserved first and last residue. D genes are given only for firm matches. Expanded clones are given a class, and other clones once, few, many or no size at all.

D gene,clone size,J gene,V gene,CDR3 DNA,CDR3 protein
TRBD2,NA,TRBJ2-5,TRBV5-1,TGCGCCAGCAGCTTGAGGACTAGCGGGTACCAAGAGACCCAGTACTTC,CASSLRTSGYQETQYF
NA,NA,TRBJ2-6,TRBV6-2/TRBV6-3,TGTGCCAGCAGTTACGCCGGGGCCAACGTCCTGACTTTC,CASSYAGANVLTF
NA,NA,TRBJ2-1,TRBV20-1,TGCAGTGCCGGAGGGACAGACTACAATGAGCAGTTCTTC,CSAGGTDYNEQFF
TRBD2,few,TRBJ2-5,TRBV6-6,TGTGCCAGCAGTCGGGGACTAGCGGGGACAGAGACCCAGTACTTC,CASSRGLAGTETQYF
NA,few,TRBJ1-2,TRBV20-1,TGCAGTGCTAGAGTATTCGTCACAGCCCCTACCCTTAGCTACACCTTC,CSARVFVTAPTLSYTF
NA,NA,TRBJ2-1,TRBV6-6,TGTGCCAGCAGTTACCGCGGATACAATGAGCAGTTCTTC,CASSYRGYNEQFF
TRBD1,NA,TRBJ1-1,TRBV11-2,TGTGCCAGCAGCCCTCGACAGGGGATAGACACTGAAGCTTTCTTT,CASSPRQGIDTEAFF
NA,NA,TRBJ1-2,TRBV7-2,TGTGCCAGCAGCTTAGATGAGACTTACTATGGCTACACCTTC,CASSLDETYYGYTF
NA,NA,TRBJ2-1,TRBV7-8,TGTGCCAGCAGCTTAGCAGGTGAGCGGCAGTTCTTC,CASSLAGERQFF
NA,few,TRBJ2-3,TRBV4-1,TGCGCCAGCAGCCAAGGTTGGGCGGGCACAGATACGCAGTATTTT,CASSQGWAGTDTQYF
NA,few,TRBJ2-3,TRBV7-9,TGTGCCAGCAGCTTCCTAGTTGGGGCAGATACGCAGTATTTT,CASSFLVGADTQYF
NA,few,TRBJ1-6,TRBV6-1,TGTGCCAGCAGTGAGATTGAGTATTCACCCCTCCACTTT,CASSEIEYSPLHF
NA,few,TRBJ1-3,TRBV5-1,TGCGCCAGCAGCTTGGCAGCAGCCCTCTCTGGAAACACCATATATTTT,CASSLAAALSGNTIYF
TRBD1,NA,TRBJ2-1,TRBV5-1,TGCGCCAGCAGCGTCGGACAGGGCGTTCAGGATGAGCAGTTCTTC,CASSVGQGVQDEQFF
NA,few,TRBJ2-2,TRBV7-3,TGTGCCAGCAGCCCCGGGACTCCGAACACCGGGGAGCTGTTTTTT,CASSPGTPNTGELFF
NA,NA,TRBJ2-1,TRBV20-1,TGCAGTGCTAGAGGGGGTGCGTATGAGCAGTTCTTC,CSARGGAYEQFF
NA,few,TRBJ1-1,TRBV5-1,TGCGCCAGCAGTCCGGCCCGGACTGTCAACACTGAAGCTTTCTTT,CASSPARTVNTEAFF
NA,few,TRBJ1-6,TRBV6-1,TGTGCCAGCAGTGCAGAGTCCGGGGTCCCCCTCCACTTT,CASSAESGVPLHF
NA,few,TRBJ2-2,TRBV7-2,TGTGCCAGCACGAGGGGAAGGGCCGGGGAGCTGTTTTTT,CASTRGRAGELFF
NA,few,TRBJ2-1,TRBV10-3,TGTGCCATCAGTGGGGGACCCTACAATGAGCAGTTCTTC,CAISGGPYNEQFF
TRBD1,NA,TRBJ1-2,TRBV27,TGTGCCAGCAGTTACGGACAGGGCTATAACTATGGCTACACCTTC,CASSYGQGYNYGYTF
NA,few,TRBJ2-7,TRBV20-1,TGCAGTGCTAGAGACCTCCCGGAGCAGTACTTC,CSARDLPEQYF
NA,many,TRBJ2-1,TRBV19,TGTGCCAGTAGTATGTCTAGCTCCTACAATGAGCAGTTCTTC,CASSMSSSYNEQFF
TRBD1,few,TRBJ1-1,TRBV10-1,TGCGCCAGCAGTGACCGGGACAGCCCCCCGGACACTGAAGCTTTCTTT,CASSDRDSPPDTEAFF
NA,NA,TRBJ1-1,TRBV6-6,TGTGCCAGCAGCAACGTGGGTCGGACTGAAGCTTTCTTT,CASSNVGRTEAFF
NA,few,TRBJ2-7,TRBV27,TGTGCCAGCAGCCCTACCCGACAGGCCGGTGCCTACGAGCAGTACTTC,CASSPTRQAGAYEQYF
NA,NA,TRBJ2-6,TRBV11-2,TGTGCCAGCAGCTTAGTTGTTGGGGCCAACGTCCTGACTTTC,CASSLVVGANVLTF
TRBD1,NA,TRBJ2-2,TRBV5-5,TGTGCCAGCAGCTTTGGGAGTAGGGGGCCGTCCACCGGGGAGCTGTTTTTT,CASSFGSRGPSTGELFF
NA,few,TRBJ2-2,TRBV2,TGTGCCAGAGGATTTACGGGGGCTGGCGGGGAGCTGTTTTTT,CARGFTGAGGELFF
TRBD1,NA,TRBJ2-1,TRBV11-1,TGTGCCAGCAGGAAGGACAGGGGGGTCTACAATGAGCAGTTCTTC,CASRKDRGVYNEQFF
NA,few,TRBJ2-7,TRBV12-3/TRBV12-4,TGTGCCAGCAGTTTATACAGCCGGGAGCAGTACTTC,CASSLYSREQYF
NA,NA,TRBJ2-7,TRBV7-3,TGTGCCAGCAGCCCAGGGGTCGGCGAGCAGTACTTC,CASSPGVGEQYF
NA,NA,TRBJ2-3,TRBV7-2,TGTGCCAGCAGCTTATATGGGTTCCTCACGGCGACGCAGTATTTT,CASSLYGFLTATQYF
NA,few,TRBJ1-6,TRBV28,TGTGCCAGCAGTCCGGGGGGGAACTCCTATAATTCACCCCTCCACTTT,CASSPGGNSYNSPLHF
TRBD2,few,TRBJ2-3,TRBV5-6,TGTGCCAGCAGCTTGTTGCAAATAAGTGGCGGGGGGGCAGATACGCAGTATTTT,CASSLLQISGGGADTQYF
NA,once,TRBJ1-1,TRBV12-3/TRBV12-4,TGTGCCAGCAGTTACGCAGGGCCCTCGGACACTGAAGCTTTCTTT,CASSYAGPSDTEAFF
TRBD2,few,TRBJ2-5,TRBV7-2,TGTGCCAGCAGCTTAGCGGGGGGGAGACCCACCCAGTACTTC,CASSLAGGRPTQYF
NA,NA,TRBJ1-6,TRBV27,TGTGCCAGCAGCCTCGACAGGATTTGGTCACCCCTCCACTTT,CASSLDRIWSPLHF
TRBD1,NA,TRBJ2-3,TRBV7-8,TGTGCCAGCAGCTTCATCCTGGACAGGGCGTCAGATACGCAGTATTTT,CASSFILDRASDTQYF
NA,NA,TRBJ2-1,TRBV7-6,TGTGCCAGCAGCGGGACCGAACGTGAGCAGTTCTTC,CASSGTEREQFF
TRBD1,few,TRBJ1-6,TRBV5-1,TGCGCCAGCAGCTCTATAGCTCAGGGGGCCGGTAATTCACCCCTCCACTTT,CASSSIAQGAGNSPLHF
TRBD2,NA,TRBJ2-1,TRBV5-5,TGTGCCACCGGGGGTGCGCAGGGACTAGCGGACAATGAGCAGTTCTTC,CATGGAQGLADNEQFF
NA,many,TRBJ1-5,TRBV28,TGTGCCAGCAGCCCCTCGGGCAGGTCGGGACAGCCCCAGCATTTT,CASSPSGRSGQPQHF
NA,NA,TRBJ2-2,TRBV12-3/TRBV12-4,TGTGCCAGCTTACCGTACACCGGGGAGCTGTTTTTT,CASLPYTGELFF
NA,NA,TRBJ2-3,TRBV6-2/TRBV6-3,TGTGCCAGCAGTCCCCCGGGCCGCACAGATACGCAGTATTTT,CASSPPGRTDTQYF
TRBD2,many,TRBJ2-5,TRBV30,TGTGCCTGGAGTGGGGGACTAGAAGAGACCCAGTACTTC,CAWSGGLEETQYF
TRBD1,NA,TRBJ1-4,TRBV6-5,TGTACCAGCAGTTCCCTCCTTGGGACAGGGTTTGAAAAACTGTTTTTT,CTSSSLLGTGFEKLFF
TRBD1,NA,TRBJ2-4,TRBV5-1,TGCGCCAGCAGCGATCCGGGACAGGCGGATACGAAGGAGTACTTC,CASSDPGQADTKEYF
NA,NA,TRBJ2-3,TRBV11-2,TGTGCCAGCAGCCCCCCCGGTAGACCAGATACGCAGTATTTT,CASSPPGRPDTQYF
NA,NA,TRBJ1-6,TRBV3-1,TGTGCCAGCAGCTACGGACAGTATAATTCACCCCTCCACTTT,CASSYGQYNSPLHF
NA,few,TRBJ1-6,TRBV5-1,TGCGCCAGCAGCTTGGACAGGTTGAGCTCCTATAATTCACCCCTCCACTTT,CASSLDRLSSYNSPLHF
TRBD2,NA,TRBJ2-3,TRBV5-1,TGCGCCAGCGGCGGGCGGGGGACAGATACGCAGTATTTT,CASGGRGTDTQYF
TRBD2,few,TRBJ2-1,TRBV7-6,TGTGCCAGCACGCGGGGGGCCACGGGCAATGAGCAGTTCTTC,CASTRGATGNEQFF
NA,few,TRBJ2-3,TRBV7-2,TGTGCCAGCAGCCCAGGGATCACAGATACGCAGTATTTT,CASSPGITDTQYF
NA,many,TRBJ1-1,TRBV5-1,TGCGCCAGCAGCTCGGGGGCCACCACTGAAGCTTTCTTT,CASSSGATTEAFF
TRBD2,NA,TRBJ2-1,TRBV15,TGTGCCACCAGCAGAGATGGGACTAGTCTTGAGCAGTTCTTC,CATSRDGTSLEQFF
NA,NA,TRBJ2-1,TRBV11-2,TGTGCCAGCAGCCGAACTATAGGGAGCTCCTACAATGAGCAGTTCTTC,CASSRTIGSSYNEQFF